The entry that follows covers one TCR beta chain sequence. The data are from a study of blood T cell repertoires in COVID-19. On the study more broadly: Material from acute and convalescent COVID-19 was sourced from the United States, Italy and Spain. Nucleic acid was either cDNA or gDNA, and it came from T cells, B-cell-depleted T cells, or PBMCs.

Under the authors' procedure: Reference gene primer amplification yielded estimated nucleated cell counts. Repertoires were generated with immunoSEQ multiplex PCR, while TCRdb's copy carries only in-frame clones and drops some. The DNA was the basis for D and trimming; V, J and clone size are from that table. The sample lists some 120,000 clones, more than 75% seen once, with roughly 7.6% in the top ten. V lost 4 bases and J 0 bases, leaving 15 bases between the germline ends. CDR1 is MNHNS, CDR2 SASEGT, per germline. The CDR3 spans 16 residues. This receptor was taken from a man aged 50 to 60 with acute or convalescent COVID-19. The gene calls are TRBV6-1 and TRBJ1-1, with D perhaps matching TRBD1 (6 bases). Source material: peripheral blood. The CDR3 sequence is CASSARSGTLNTEAFF. The CDR3 nucleotides read TGTGCCAGCAGTGCCCGATCCGGGACATTGAACACTGAAGCTTTCTTT.